This T cell receptor (beta chain) derives from a study of shared clonotypes between healthy human individuals. Study overall: Three CD4 naive, three CD4 memory, two CD8 naive and one CD8 memory plate were used per donor. General study points: Unshared clonotypes carried lower generation probabilities than those common to all four donors.

Investigators spread the genomic DNA of each subset evenly over several immunoSEQ plates. Here immunoSEQ multiplex PCR was the method, and the copy in TCRdb shows in-frame clones only, minus some. The sample yields 740,000 or so clones, about 80% seen once. There are 13 residues in the CDR3. V was shortened by 3 bases and J by 6 bases, with 8 bases between the two germline ends. Germline V CDR1 and CDR2: SSHAT, FNYEAQ (reference sequence). CD4+ cells underwent separation, giving CD45RA+ naive and CD45RA-negative memory subsets. As for this clone: Its target is unknown. The same CDR3 is also encoded by other DNA sequences in this sample.

The rearrangement joins TRBV7-7 to TRBJ2-2; D not certain. Specimen: memory CD4+ T cells sorted from blood. Subset: CD45RA-negative fraction. This clonotype was obtained from a woman younger than 45 in good health. CDR3 residues: CASSLGGAGELFF. The CDR3 DNA is TGTGCCAGCAGCTTGGGTGGGGCCGGGGAGCTGTTTTTT. Full variable domain (remainder filled in from reference TRBV7-7 and TRBJ2-2): GAGVSQSPRYKVTKRGQDVTLRCDPISSHATLYWYQQALGQGPEFLTYFNYEAQPDKSGLPSDRFSAERPEGSISTLTIQRTEQRDSAMYRCASSLGGAGELFFGEGSRLTVL.